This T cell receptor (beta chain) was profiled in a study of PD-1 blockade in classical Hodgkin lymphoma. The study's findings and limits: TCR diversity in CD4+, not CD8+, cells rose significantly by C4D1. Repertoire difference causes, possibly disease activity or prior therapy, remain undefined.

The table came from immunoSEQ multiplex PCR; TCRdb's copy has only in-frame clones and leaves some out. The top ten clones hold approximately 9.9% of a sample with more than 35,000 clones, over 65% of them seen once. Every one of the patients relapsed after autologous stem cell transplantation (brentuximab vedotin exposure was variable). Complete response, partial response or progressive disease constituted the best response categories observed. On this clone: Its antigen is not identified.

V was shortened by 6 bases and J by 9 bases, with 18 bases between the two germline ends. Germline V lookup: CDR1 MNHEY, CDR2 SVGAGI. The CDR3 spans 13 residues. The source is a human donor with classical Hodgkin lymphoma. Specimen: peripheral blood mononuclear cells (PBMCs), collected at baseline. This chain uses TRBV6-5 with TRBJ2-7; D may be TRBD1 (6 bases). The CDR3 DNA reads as TGTGCCAGCAGCAGGGACATCACTACGAGGCAGTACTTC. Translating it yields CASSRDITTRQYF.